This T cell receptor (beta chain) came from a study of vaccination and CD4 T cells after COVID-19. Across the study: Vaccinees got either two BNT162b2 doses or two mRNA-1273 doses. A median of roughly 72 days (range 14 to 241) separated dose two from the taking of post-vaccine samples.

Specified time point: late sampling 161 to 241 days after vaccination in three convalescent patients. With regard to this clonotype: Its specificity is unknown.

The germline V gene has CDR1 MNHEY and CDR2 SMNVEV (reference sequence). The CDR3 contains 15 residues. V was shortened by 4 bases and J by 0 bases, with 11 bases between the two germline ends. TCRdb analysed the PCR reads with MiXCR anew, one entry per CDR3 protein. The repertoire consists of tens of thousands of distinct CDR3 sequences, with more than 40% occurring once and the leading ten covering 5.5% to 7%. General study points: Spike mono-reactivity was the property of 304 of 307 vaccine-specific clones in convalescent patients.

The sample in question was CD4+ T cells from blood, obtained about 7 months after SARS-CoV-2 vaccination. V is TRBV27 and J is TRBJ2-3; D gene uncertain. The receptor's source is a human donor who had recovered from COVID-19. CDR3 protein: CASSYQGVSTDTQYF. The DNA for the CDR3 is TGTGCCAGCAGTTACCAAGGTGTTAGCACAGATACGCAGTATTTT.